This T cell receptor beta chain was sequenced in a study of T cells in Graves' hyperthyroidism and ophthalmopathy. From RNA transcripts, TCR beta CDR3 regions were amplified. First-round RT-PCR of the TCR CDR3 relied on the HTBI primer set. TCRdb independently ran MiXCR on the multiplex PCR reads; one entry per CDR3 protein. The sample has 110,000 to 150,000 distinct CDR3 sequences, 22% seen once. This clonotype was observed a handful of times. CDR3 length equals 17 residues. V lost 2 bases to trimming and J lost 6 bases, with 20 bases between them. Sequenced material: blood. The J gene is TRBJ2-4, the V gene TRBV12-3 or TRBV12-4, with TRBD1 as a possible D gene (6 bases). This sequence originates from a woman between 50 and 59 years old with Graves' hyperthyroidism that later progressed to Graves' ophthalmopathy. The CDR3 spells CASSLKVLTGRGNIQYF. The CDR3 coding sequence is TGTGCCAGCAGTTTAAAGGTCTTGACAGGTCGGGGAAACATTCAGTACTTC.